The T cell receptor beta chain under discussion was sequenced for a study of tumor-infiltrating lymphocytes in primary liver carcinoma. CDR3 size: 16 residues. Germline loops: CDR1 LGHNA, CDR2 YSLEER. V gave up 6 bases and J gave up 7 bases; unmatched junction bases: 9. Study-wide results and caveats: No more than about 8-24% of top clones could be seen in all five tumor regions.

On this clonotype: Its antigen is unidentified. The final CDR3 position lacks the conserved phenylalanine or tryptophan, pointing to a likely read error.

Investigators took RNA and DNA out together from about 21-30 mg of unsorted bulk tissue. Researchers generated TCR beta cDNA from about 530 ng of total RNA, relying on a constant-region primer. Generation of the TCR beta libraries relied on three nested multiplex PCR rounds using slightly modified ARM-PCR. Investigators reported that the first two PCR rounds, at 10 cycles each, used TRBV1-TRBV30 forward primers with a C-beta reverse primer. TCRdb analysed the multiplex PCR reads with MiXCR anew, one entry per CDR3 protein. The repertoire consists of roughly 100,000 distinct CDR3 sequences, with roughly 85% occurring once and the leading ten covering 15% to 20%.

The chain links TRBV4-3 to TRBJ1-6; 10 positions match TRBD1. This TCR derives from a man between 40 and 49 years old with primary liver carcinoma and hepatitis B virus infection. Material: liver tumor tissue from sampling region 3. Subset given: tumor region T3, left-lateral pole. The CDR3 DNA reads as TGCGCCAGCAGTTTCTGGGACAGGGGAAGGAATTCACCCCTCCACATT. Its protein product is CASSFWDRGRNSPLHI.